Presented here are 13 T cell receptor beta chains from one specimen sequenced in a study of T-cell reconstitution after alpha-beta-depleted transplantation in children. Unique molecular identifiers featured in how the TCRbeta library was prepared. TCRdb independently ran MiXCR on the PCR reads; one entry per CDR3 protein. The sample has some 350,000 distinct CDR3 sequences, 15% to 20% seen once. The source was PBMCs, mostly from graft donor cells, collected 360 days after TCRalphabeta/CD19-depleted stem cell transplant. These receptors came from a male patient aged 2 to 10 who had a stem cell transplant for acute lymphoblastic leukemia, so the T cells may come from the graft donor.

The chain carries TRBV10-3 and TRBJ2-7; 8 bases align to TRBD1. With V trimmed by 6 bases and J by 2 bases, 6 bases remained unmatched. The germline V gene encodes CDR1 ENHRY and CDR2 SYGVKD. This CDR3 spans 14 amino acids. CDR3 amino acids: CAISPRQGPYEQYF. The CDR3 DNA sequence: TGTGCCATCAGCCCTAGACAGGGGCCCTACGAGCAGTACTTC.

The chain uses TRBV5-1 and TRBJ1-2; tentative D call: TRBD1 (5 bases). Germline loops: CDR1 SGHRS, CDR2 YFSETQ. The V end was cut by 3 bases, the J end by 6 bases, with 12 bases between. This CDR3 is 13 amino acids long. The CDR3 DNA reads TGCGCCAGCAGCTCCAAAGAGGACAATGGCTACACCTTC. Protein: CASSSKEDNGYTF.

This clonotype occurred many times. This sequence joins TRBV4-2 and TRBJ2-1; 7 nucleotides match TRBD2. The CDR3 sequence is 16 residues long. Germline CDR1 LGHNA, CDR2 YNFKEQ. After removal of 1 base from V and 6 bases from J, the junction contained 9 bases not matched to a gene. The CDR3 is CASSQVSLLARNEQFF. DNA of the CDR3: TGTGCCAGCAGCCAAGTTTCGCTACTAGCGCGCAATGAGCAGTTCTTC.

This clonotype was counted at least ten times. This rearrangement joins TRBV2 to TRBJ2-4, with a weak D call TRBD2 (5 bases). The CDR3 runs to 18 residues. Trimming took off 4 bases at V and 1 base at J, with 20 bases between the two ends. Germline assignment: CDR1 SNHLY and CDR2 FYNNEI. CDR3 DNA: TGTGCCAGCAGTGGGAGCGGAGTCGGCCGCCTGGCCAAAAACATTCAGTACTTC. Translating gives CASSGSGVGRLAKNIQYF.

This chain connects TRBV27 to TRBJ2-1; tentatively, D is TRBD2 (6 bases). CDR3 size: 15 residues. Per germline, CDR1 MNHEY and CDR2 SMNVEV (reference sequence). V lost 4 bases to trimming and J lost 0 bases, with 10 bases between them. CDR3 bases: TGTGCCAGCAGTTCGCGGGGTTTCTCCTACAATGAGCAGTTCTTC. This encodes CASSSRGFSYNEQFF.

This clonotype was seen ten or more times. V gene TRBV5-1 combines with J gene TRBJ2-1; 10 bases are a match to TRBD1. CDR1 is SGHRS and CDR2 is YFSETQ in the germline V gene. V lost 4 bases, J lost 2 bases, and 6 bases stayed unmatched. The CDR3 is 16 amino acids. The CDR3 DNA sequence: TGCGCCAGCAGCCAAGGACAGGGGGTGGCCTACAATGAGCAGTTCTTC. Translation: CASSQGQGVAYNEQFF.

The J gene is TRBJ2-1, the V gene TRBV4-1, with TRBD2 identical over 8 bases. The CDR3 extends over 16 amino acids. CDR1 is MGHRA, CDR2 YSYEKL, per germline. The V and J ends lost 1 base and 5 bases, in that order; junction bases with no gene match: 7. The CDR3 DNA reads as TGCGCCAGCAGCCAAGTTCCCGGCGGGAGGCACAATGAGCAGTTCTTC. This gives the protein CASSQVPGGRHNEQFF.

This clonotype has just a few counts. The chain employs TRBV20-1 and TRBJ2-7; 8 bases map to TRBD2. V gave up 3 bases and J gave up 0 bases; unmatched junction bases: 16. Germline V gene sequence: CDR1 DFQATT, CDR2 SNEGSKA (reference sequence). This CDR3 contains 18 residues. CDR3 residues: CSARAPLRTSLFSYEQYF. DNA for the CDR3: TGCAGTGCTAGGGCTCCGCTCCGGACTAGCCTGTTCTCCTACGAGCAGTACTTC.

The table lists this clonotype with many counts. V is TRBV4-3 and J is TRBJ2-2, with unresolved D. Germline V CDR1 and CDR2: LGHNA, YSLEER. V gave up 0 bases and J gave up 3 bases, with 11 bases separating them. The length of the CDR3 is 16 residues. The CDR3 loop reads CASSQDGFWDTGELFF. The CDR3, as DNA: TGCGCCAGCAGCCAAGACGGTTTTTGGGACACCGGGGAGCTGTTTTTT.

This chain joins TRBV5-1 and TRBJ1-5; D gene uncertain. In germline, CDR1 is SGHRS, CDR2 YFSETQ. The V end was cut by 4 bases, the J end by 0 bases, with 11 bases between. The CDR3 extends over 15 amino acids. The CDR3 loop is CASSPLGYSNQPQHF. CDR3 nucleotides: TGCGCCAGCAGCCCCCTGGGTTATAGCAATCAGCCCCAGCATTTT.

This clonotype came up a few times. This chain links TRBV5-1 with TRBJ2-1; D is possibly TRBD1 (6 bases). Germline V gene data show CDR1 as SGHRS and CDR2 as YFSETQ. Trimming took 2 bases from V and 5 from J, leaving 14 bases between them. This CDR3 is 15 amino acids long. The DNA of the CDR3 is TGCGCCAGCAGCTTCAGGGGTAACGGGGACAATGAGCAGTTCTTC. Protein: CASSFRGNGDNEQFF.

The J gene is TRBJ2-4, the V gene TRBV6-1, with 9 bases fitting TRBD1. Per germline, CDR1 MNHNS and CDR2 SASEGT. With 2 bases clipped from V and 1 base from J, the junction kept 9 bases outside the gene matches. This CDR3 contains 18 residues. The chain's CDR3 is CASSERQGGTSAKNIQYF. CDR3 DNA sequence: TGTGCCAGCAGTGAACGACAGGGGGGCACGTCGGCCAAAAACATTCAGTACTTC.

V gene TRBV12-3 or TRBV12-4 combines with J gene TRBJ2-7; 8 bases map to TRBD1. J lost 1 base, V lost 2 bases, and 7 bases had no gene match. The CDR3 is 16 residues long. For the CDR3, the DNA is TGTGCCAGCAGTTTAAGGGACAGGTGCTGGTCCTACGAGCAGTACTTC. Protein sequence: CASSLRDRCWSYEQYF.